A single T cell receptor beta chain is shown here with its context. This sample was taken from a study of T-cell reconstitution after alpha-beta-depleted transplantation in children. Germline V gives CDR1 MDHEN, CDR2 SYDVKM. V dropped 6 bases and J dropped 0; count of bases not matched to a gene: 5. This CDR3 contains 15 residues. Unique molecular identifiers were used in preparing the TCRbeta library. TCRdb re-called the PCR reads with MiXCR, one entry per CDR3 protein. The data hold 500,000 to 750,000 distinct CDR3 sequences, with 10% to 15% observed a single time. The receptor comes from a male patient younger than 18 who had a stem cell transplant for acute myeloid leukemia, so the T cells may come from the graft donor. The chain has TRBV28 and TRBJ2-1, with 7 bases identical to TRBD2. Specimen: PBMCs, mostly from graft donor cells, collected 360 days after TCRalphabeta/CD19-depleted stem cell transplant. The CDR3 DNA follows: TGTGCCAGCAGATGGCAGCGGGGCTCCTACAATGAGCAGTTCTTC. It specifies CASRWQRGSYNEQFF.